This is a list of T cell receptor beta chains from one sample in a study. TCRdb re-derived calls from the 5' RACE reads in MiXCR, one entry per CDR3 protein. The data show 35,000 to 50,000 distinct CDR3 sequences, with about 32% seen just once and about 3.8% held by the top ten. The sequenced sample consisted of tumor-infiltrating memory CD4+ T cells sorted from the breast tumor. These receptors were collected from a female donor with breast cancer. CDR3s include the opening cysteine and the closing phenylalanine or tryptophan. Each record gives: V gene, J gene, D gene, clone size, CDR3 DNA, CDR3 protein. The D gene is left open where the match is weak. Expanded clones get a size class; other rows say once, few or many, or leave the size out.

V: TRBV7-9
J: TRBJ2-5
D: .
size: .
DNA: TGTGCCAGCAGCTTAGCGTTTAACCAAGAGACCCAGTACTTC
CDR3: CASSLAFNQETQYF

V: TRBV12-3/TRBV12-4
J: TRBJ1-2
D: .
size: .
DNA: TGTGCCAGCAGTTTATCGAGGGAAGGGTACGGCTACACCTTC
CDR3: CASSLSREGYGYTF

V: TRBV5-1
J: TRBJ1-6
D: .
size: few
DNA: TGCGCAAGCAAAGGGACGGACAGCTCCTATAATTCACCCCTCCACTTT
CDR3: CASKGTDSSYNSPLHF

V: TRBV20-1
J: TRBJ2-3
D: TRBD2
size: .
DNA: TGCAGCCTCAGCGGGAGGGTTTTAGATACGCAGTATTTT
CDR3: CSLSGRVLDTQYF

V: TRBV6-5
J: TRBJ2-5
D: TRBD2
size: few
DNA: TGTGCCAGCAGACCCCGGACTAGCGGAGGGGGGACCCAGTACTTC
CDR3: CASRPRTSGGGTQYF

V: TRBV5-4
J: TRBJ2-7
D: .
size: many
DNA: TGTGCCAGCAGCTTGGGACAGGCGGGGTACGAGCAGTACTTC
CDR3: CASSLGQAGYEQYF

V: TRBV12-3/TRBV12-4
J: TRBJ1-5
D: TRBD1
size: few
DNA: TGTGCCAGCAGTTTTCGACAGGGAAATCAGCCCCAGCATTTT
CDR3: CASSFRQGNQPQHF

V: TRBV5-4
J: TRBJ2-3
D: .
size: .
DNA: TGTGCCAGCACCCAGGACGGCCTTACGCTTACAGATACGCAGTATTTT
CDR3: CASTQDGLTLTDTQYF

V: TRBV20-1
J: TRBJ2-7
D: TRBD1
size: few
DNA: TGCAGACCCACAGGGGACCCCTACGAGCAGTACTTC
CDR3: CRPTGDPYEQYF

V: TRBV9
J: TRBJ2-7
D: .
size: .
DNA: TGTGCCAGCAGCGTAGTAGCGGCCGGCGGGGACGAGCAGTACTTC
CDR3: CASSVVAAGGDEQYF

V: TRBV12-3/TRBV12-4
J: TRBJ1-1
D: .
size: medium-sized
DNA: TGTGCCAGCGGAAGGGATCTGAACACTGAAGCTTTCTTT
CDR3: CASGRDLNTEAFF

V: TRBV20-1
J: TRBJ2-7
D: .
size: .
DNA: TGCAGTGCTAGCCGGGCCCAGACCTTTAGCTCCTACGAGCAGTACTTC
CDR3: CSASRAQTFSSYEQYF

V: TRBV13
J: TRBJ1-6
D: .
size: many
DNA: TGTGCCAGCAGCATCCGGACTTTTTCTGTTGATTCACCCCTCCACTTT
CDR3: CASSIRTFSVDSPLHF

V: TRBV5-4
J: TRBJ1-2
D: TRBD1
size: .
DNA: TGTGCCAGCAGCCGTACAGGGGGCTATGGCTACACCTTC
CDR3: CASSRTGGYGYTF

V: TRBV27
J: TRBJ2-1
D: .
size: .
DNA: TGTGCCAGCAGTAAAGATCCCCGGCGGGAAAATGAGCAGCTCTTC
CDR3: CASSKDPRRENEQLF

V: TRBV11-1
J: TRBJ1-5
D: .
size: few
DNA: TGTGCCGACCCCGGGCCATATCAGCCCCAGCATTTT
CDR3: CADPGPYQPQHF

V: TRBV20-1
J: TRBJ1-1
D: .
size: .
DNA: TGCAGTGCCCCGAAAGGCGGGGTTAACACTGAAGCTTTCTTT
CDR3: CSAPKGGVNTEAFF

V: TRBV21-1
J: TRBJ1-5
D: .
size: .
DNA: TGTGCCAGCAGTGCAGGGGATCAGCCCCAGCATTTT
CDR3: CASSAGDQPQHF

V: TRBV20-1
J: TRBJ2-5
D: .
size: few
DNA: TGCAGTGCTAGAGATTCCCTAGCCCAAGAGACCCAGTACTTC
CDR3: CSARDSLAQETQYF

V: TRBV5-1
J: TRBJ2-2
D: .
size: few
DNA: TGCGCCAGCAGCTTGAGCGGACGGAACACCGGGGAGCTGTTTTTT
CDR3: CASSLSGRNTGELFF

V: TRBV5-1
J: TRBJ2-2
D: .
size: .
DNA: TGCGCCAGCAGCTCTATACTGGGGAGTCCGAACACCGGGGAGCTGTTTTTT
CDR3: CASSSILGSPNTGELFF

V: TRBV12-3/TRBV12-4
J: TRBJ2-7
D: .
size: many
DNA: TGTGCCAGCAGCCCCGCGGGGCCCTCCTACGAGCAGTACTTC
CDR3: CASSPAGPSYEQYF

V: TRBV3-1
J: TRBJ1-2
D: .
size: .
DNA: TGTGCCAACAGCCAAGGCGACCATGGCTACACCTTC
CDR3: CANSQGDHGYTF

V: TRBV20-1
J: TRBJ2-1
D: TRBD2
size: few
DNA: TGCAGTGCTAGGAACTGGCGGGAGGAATACAATGAGCAGTTCTTC
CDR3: CSARNWREEYNEQFF

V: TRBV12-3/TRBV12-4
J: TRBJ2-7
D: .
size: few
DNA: TGTGCCAGCAGTCCGACCCGCTTGGAGCAGTACTTC
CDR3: CASSPTRLEQYF

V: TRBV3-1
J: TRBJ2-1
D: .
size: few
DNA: TGTGCCAGCAGCCAAGCCGGCCGATACAATGAGCAGTTCTTC
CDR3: CASSQAGRYNEQFF

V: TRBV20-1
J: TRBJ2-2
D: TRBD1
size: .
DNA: TGCAGTGCTAGAGACGCCCGCGGGCGGACAGGGGGTTCCGGGGAGCTGTTTTTT
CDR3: CSARDARGRTGGSGELFF

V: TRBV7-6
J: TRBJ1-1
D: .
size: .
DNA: TGTGCCAGCAGGGTTGGACAATTGAACACTGAAGCTTTCTTT
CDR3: CASRVGQLNTEAFF

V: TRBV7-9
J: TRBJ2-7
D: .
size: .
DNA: TGTGCCAGCAGCTTAAATTTAGTGGGCGAGCAGTACTTC
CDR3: CASSLNLVGEQYF

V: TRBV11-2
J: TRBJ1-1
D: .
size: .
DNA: TGTGCCAGCAGCACCGGAGAAGCTTTCTTT
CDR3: CASSTGEAFF

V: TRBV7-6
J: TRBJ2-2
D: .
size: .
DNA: TGTGCCAGCACCACGGGGGGACAGATGAACACCGGGGAGCTGTTTTTT
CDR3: CASTTGGQMNTGELFF

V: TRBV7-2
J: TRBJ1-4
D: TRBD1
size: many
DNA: TGTGCCAGCAGCCTACAGGGGGCAACTAATGAAAAACTGTTTTTT
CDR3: CASSLQGATNEKLFF

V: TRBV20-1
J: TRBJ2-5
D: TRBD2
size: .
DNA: TGCAGTGCTAGAGATCCCACTAGCGGGAGCGGTCTAGAGACCCAGTACTTC
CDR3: CSARDPTSGSGLETQYF